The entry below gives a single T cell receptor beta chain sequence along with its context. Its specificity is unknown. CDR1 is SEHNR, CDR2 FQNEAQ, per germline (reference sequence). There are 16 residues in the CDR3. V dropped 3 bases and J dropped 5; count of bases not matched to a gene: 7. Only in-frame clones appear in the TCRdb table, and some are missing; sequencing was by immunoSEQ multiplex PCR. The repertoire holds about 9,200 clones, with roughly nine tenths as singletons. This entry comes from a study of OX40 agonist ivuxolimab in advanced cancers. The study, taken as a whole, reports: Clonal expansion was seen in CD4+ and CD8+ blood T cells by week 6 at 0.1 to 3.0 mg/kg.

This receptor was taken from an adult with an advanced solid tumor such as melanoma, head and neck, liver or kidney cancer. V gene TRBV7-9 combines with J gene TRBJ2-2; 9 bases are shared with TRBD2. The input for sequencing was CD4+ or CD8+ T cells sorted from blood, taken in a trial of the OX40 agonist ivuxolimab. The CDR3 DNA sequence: TGTGCCAGCAGCTTCCGCGGGGGGGCCAGGACCGGGGAGCTGTTTTTT. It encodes CASSFRGGARTGELFF.